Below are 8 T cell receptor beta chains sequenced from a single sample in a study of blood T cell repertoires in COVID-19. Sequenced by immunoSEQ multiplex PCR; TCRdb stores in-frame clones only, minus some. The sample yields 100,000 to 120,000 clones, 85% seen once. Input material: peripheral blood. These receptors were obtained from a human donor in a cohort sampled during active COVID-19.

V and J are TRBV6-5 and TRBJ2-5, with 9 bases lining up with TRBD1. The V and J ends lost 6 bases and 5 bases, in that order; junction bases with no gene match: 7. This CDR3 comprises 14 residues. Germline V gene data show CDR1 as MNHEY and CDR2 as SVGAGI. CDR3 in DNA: TGTGCCAGCAGCGGTTCCGGGACAGGGGAGACCCAGTACTTC. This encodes CASSGSGTGETQYF.

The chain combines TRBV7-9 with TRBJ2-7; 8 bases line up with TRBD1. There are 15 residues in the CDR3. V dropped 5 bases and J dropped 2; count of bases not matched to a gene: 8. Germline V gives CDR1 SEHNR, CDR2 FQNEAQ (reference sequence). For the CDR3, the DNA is TGTGCCAGCAGCCCACGGACAGGGTTAGCCTACGAGCAGTACTTC. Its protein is CASSPRTGLAYEQYF.

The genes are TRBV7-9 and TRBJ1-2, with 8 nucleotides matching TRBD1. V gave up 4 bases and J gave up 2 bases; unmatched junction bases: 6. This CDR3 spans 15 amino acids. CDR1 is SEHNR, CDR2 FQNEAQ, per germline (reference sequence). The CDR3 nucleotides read TGTGCCAGCAGCTCCGCCTGGACAGGGAACTATGGCTACACCTTC. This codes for CASSSAWTGNYGYTF.

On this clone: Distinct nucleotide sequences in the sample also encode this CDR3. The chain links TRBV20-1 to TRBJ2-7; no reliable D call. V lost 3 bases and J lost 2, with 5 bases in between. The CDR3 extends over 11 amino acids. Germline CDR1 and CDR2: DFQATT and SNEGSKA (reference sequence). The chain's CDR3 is CSARGTYEQYF. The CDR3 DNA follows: TGCAGTGCTAGGGGCACCTACGAGCAGTACTTC.

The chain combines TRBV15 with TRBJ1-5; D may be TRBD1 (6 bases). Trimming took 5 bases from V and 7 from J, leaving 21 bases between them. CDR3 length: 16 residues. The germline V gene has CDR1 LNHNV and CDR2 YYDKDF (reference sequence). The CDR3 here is CATSSRGPRGGQPQHF. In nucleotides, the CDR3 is TGTGCCACCAGCTCCCGGGGACCTAGGGGGGGACAGCCCCAGCATTTT. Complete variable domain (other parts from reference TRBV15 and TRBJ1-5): DAMVIQNPRYQVTQFGKPVTLSCSQTLNHNVMYWYQQKSSQAPKLLFHYYDKDFNNEADTPDNFQSRRPNTSFCFLDIRSPGLGDTAMYLCATSSRGPRGGQPQHFGDGTRLSIL.

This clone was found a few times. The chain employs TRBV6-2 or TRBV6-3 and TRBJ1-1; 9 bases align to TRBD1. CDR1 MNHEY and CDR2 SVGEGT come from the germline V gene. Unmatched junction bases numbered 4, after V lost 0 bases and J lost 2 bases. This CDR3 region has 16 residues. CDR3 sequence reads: CASSYSRTGANTEAFF. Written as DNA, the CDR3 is TGTGCCAGCAGTTACTCCCGGACAGGGGCAAACACTGAAGCTTTCTTT.

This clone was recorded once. CDR3 loop: CAWSTGGYEQYF. The CDR3 DNA follows: TGTGCCTGGAGTACAGGGGGCTACGAGCAGTACTTC. The chain is built from TRBV30 and TRBJ2-7, with 8 bases lining up with TRBD1. The CDR3 covers 12 residues. Germline V gene data show CDR1 as GTSNPN and CDR2 as SVGIG (reference sequence). Unmatched junction bases numbered 0, after V lost 2 bases and J lost 3 bases.

The CDR3 sequence: CASSTNRGPNEKLFF. Here the CDR3 DNA reads TGTGCCAGCAGTACGAACAGGGGACCTAATGAAAAACTGTTTTTT. The rearrangement joins TRBV6-2 or TRBV6-3 to TRBJ1-4; TRBD1 aligns across 7 bases. Germline V gives CDR1 MNHEY, CDR2 SVGEGT. V was pared by 5 bases and J by 3 bases, with 6 bases of the junction left unmatched. The CDR3 consists of 15 residues.